This T cell receptor beta chain was documented in a study of liver allograft versus peripheral blood T cells. Study summary: Transplanted-liver T cell receptor repertoires were compared with recipients' peripheral blood repertoires.

Per germline, CDR1 LNHDA and CDR2 SQIVND (reference sequence). The ends were cut back, 3 bases at V and 0 bases at J, with 9 bases in the middle. The CDR3 totals 14 residues. One entry per CDR3 protein, called by TCRdb with MiXCR from the reads. The repertoire holds about 3,700 distinct CDR3 sequences, with approximately 20% as singletons. By frequency in the sample, this clonotype is medium-sized. Its specificity is not known. Whole-study results and caveats: Intragraft T cell receptor repertoires of liver allografts were reported to differ from peripheral blood repertoires.

The TCR sequence derives from a human patient who had a liver transplant. A share of the T cells may be of graft donor origin. The V call is TRBV19, the J call TRBJ2-7; D gene unclear. CDR3 sequence reads: CASSMGSFSYEQYF. Here the CDR3 DNA reads TGTGCCAGTAGTATGGGATCTTTCTCCTACGAGCAGTACTTC.